This passage covers 14 T cell receptor beta chains from one sample sequenced in a study of Graves' ophthalmopathy and Graves' hyperthyroidism. Amplifying from RNA transcripts, the study obtained TCR beta CDR3 regions. RT-PCR in the first round used HTBI primers; a second-round multiplex PCR followed. TCRdb recomputed calls from the multiplex PCR reads with MiXCR, one row per CDR3 protein. The sample has over a million distinct CDR3 sequences; 35% to 40% are singletons. The specimen sequenced was peripheral blood or thyroid tissue (not recorded which). The receptor set was obtained from an adult man with Graves' hyperthyroidism.

At least ten counts were recorded for this clonotype. J is TRBJ2-7 and V is TRBV15; no firm D call. The V and J ends lost 0 bases and 4 bases respectively, with 7 bases between them. The CDR3 is made up of 13 amino acids. CDR1 LNHNV and CDR2 YYDKDF come from the germline V gene (reference sequence). In DNA form, the CDR3 reads TGTGCCACCAGCAGAGAAGTCGATTACGAGCAGTACTTC. Translated: CATSREVDYEQYF.

In its sample, this clonotype was seen once. A read error may be the cause here, since a much bigger clone is one base away. The chain is built from TRBV7-9 and TRBJ2-7; D is unresolved. Germline CDR1 is SEHNR and CDR2 is FQNEAQ (reference sequence). The CDR3 totals 11 residues. The CDR3, as DNA: TGTGCCAGCCCTTCGATCTACGGGCTAGACTTC. As protein: CASPSIYGLDF.

This clonotype was detected ten times or more. V gene TRBV25-1 combines with J gene TRBJ2-7; tentative D call: TRBD2 (5 bases). CDR3 size: 14 residues. The ends were cut back, 4 bases at V and 6 bases at J, with 16 bases in the middle. In germline, CDR1 is MGHDK, CDR2 SYGVNS. Here the CDR3 reads CASSGGPGISEQYF. For the CDR3, the DNA is TGTGCCAGCAGTGGAGGGCCTGGTATTTCCGAGCAGTACTTC.

The chain has TRBV6-6 and TRBJ1-5; D ambiguous. The CDR3 covers 16 residues. Germline CDR1 reads MNHNY; CDR2 reads SVGAGI (reference sequence). V was clipped by 0 bases and J by 9 bases, with 18 bases between them. Here the CDR3 DNA reads TGTGCCAGCAGTTACTCGGAGCCGGGCCCCAGATGGCCCCAGCATTTT. Amino acid sequence: CASSYSEPGPRWPQHF.

The CDR3 coding sequence is TGCGCCAGCAGTGCCGGACAGGTCCGGTCCTACGAGCAGTACTTC. It is translated as CASSAGQVRSYEQYF. V is TRBV10-2 and J is TRBJ2-7, with TRBD1 matching 7 bases. CDR3 size: 15 residues. J was trimmed by 1 base and V by 4 bases; bases with no gene match: 7. Per the germline V gene, CDR1 is WSHSY and CDR2 is SAAADI.

The chain has TRBV7-9 and TRBJ2-5, with D perhaps being TRBD1 or TRBD2 (5 bases each). The ends were cut back, 2 bases at V and 2 bases at J, with 15 bases in the middle. The germline V gene encodes CDR1 SEHNR and CDR2 FQNEAQ (reference sequence). This CDR3 is built from 16 residues. The CDR3 is CASSLPPGAGQETQYF. In DNA, the CDR3 is TGTGCCAGCAGCTTACCGCCCGGGGCAGGGCAAGAGACCCAGTACTTC.

This chain joins TRBV25-1 and TRBJ1-1, with D uncertain. The CDR3 loop spans 15 amino acids. The V end lost 6 bases, the J end lost 4 bases, and 18 bases lay between the germline ends. Germline values: CDR1 MGHDK, CDR2 SYGVNS. The CDR3 nucleotides read TGTGCCAGCAGCGTCCGGGGTGGCATGGTCACTGAAGCTTTCTTT. As protein: CASSVRGGMVTEAFF.

The chain combines TRBV11-2 with TRBJ2-5; TRBD1 agrees at 10 bases. In germline, CDR1 is SGHAT, CDR2 FQNNGV. This CDR3 comprises 16 residues. V was clipped by 6 bases and J by 5 bases; unmatched bases: 12. The CDR3 sequence is CASSPIGQGERETQYF. The CDR3 region has the DNA TGTGCCAGCAGTCCAATCGGACAGGGGGAGAGGGAGACCCAGTACTTC.

This chain connects TRBV5-6 to TRBJ2-7; 12 bases fit TRBD1. The CDR3 has 15 residues. V lost 4 bases to trimming and J lost 7 bases; unmatched junction nucleotides: 9. Germline CDR1 and CDR2: SGHDT and YYEEEE. CDR3 bases: TGTGCCAGCAGCGAGTCCGGGACAGGGGGCCGTGAGCAGTACTTC. This translates into CASSESGTGGREQYF.

This clonotype was detected ten times or more. The gene calls are TRBV4-2 and TRBJ1-6, with D unresolved. Germline loops: CDR1 LGHNA, CDR2 YNFKEQ. Between the trimmed V and J ends, which lost 0 bases and 8 bases, there was a span of 14 bases. The CDR3 is 16 residues long. The CDR3 DNA is TGTGCCAGCAGCCAAGATCTAGGGCAGAGGGATTCACCCCTCCACTTT. Residues: CASSQDLGQRDSPLHF.

This clonotype has at least ten counts. V usage is TRBV2 and J usage is TRBJ1-2; 7 bases map to TRBD1. Losses at the gene ends were 6 bases for V and 6 bases for J; bases not matched to a gene: 7. CDR1 SNHLY and CDR2 FYNNEI come from the germline V gene. The CDR3 spans 13 residues. CDR3 region: CASSARGGHGYTF. DNA of the CDR3: TGTGCCAGCAGCGCCAGAGGGGGCCATGGCTACACCTTC.

The chain carries TRBV2 and TRBJ1-6; possibly TRBD1 for D (5 bases). The CDR3 contains 13 residues. Germline V gene lookup returns CDR1 SNHLY and CDR2 FYNNEI. Trimming removed 8 bases at V and 10 bases at J, with 15 bases between. CDR3 in DNA: TGTGCCAGCGGGGTGGACAACGGCTCACCCCTCCACTTT. This gives the protein CASGVDNGSPLHF.

This clonotype was recorded many times. V gene TRBV7-9 combines with J gene TRBJ2-2; D ambiguous. Germline V gene sequence: CDR1 SEHNR, CDR2 FQNEAQ (reference sequence). Trimming shortened V by 8 bases and J by 7 bases, and 11 bases separated the two germline ends. CDR3 length: 12 amino acids. CDR3 amino acids: CASGTQYGELFF. In DNA form, the CDR3 reads TGTGCCAGCGGTACACAATACGGGGAGCTGTTTTTT. Together with reference TRBV7-9 and TRBJ2-2, the CDR3 gives the full variable domain: DTGVSQNPRHKITKRGQNVTFRCDPISEHNRLYWYRQTLGQGPEFLTYFQNEAQLEKSRLLSDRFSAERPKGSFSTLEIQRTEQGDSAMYLCASGTQYGELFFGEGSRLTVL.

Ten or more counts support this clonotype. This rearrangement joins TRBV24-1 to TRBJ2-2; D assignment may be TRBD1 or TRBD2 (6 bases each). Trimming took off 10 bases at V and 3 bases at J, with 14 bases between the two ends. Per germline, CDR1 KGHDR and CDR2 SFDVKD. CDR3 length equals 14 residues. CDR3 in amino acids: CATRDKGYTGELFF. The CDR3 DNA reads TGTGCCACGCGGGACAAAGGATACACCGGGGAGCTGTTTTTT.